Presented here are 3 T cell receptor beta chains from one specimen sequenced in a study of T cells after yellow fever vaccination. TCRdb reprocessed the 5' RACE reads via MiXCR and lists one record per CDR3 protein. The profile shows 300,000 or so distinct CDR3 sequences, 8.1% of them singletons. The sample was PBMCs, taken roughly 47 days after the first yellow fever vaccination. The receptors derive from a man younger than 35 who received the YFV17D yellow fever vaccine.

This clonotype has a count of ten or more. The chain has TRBV4-3 and TRBJ2-5, with TRBD2 matching over 8 bases. The CDR3 length is 14 residues. The germline V gene encodes CDR1 LGHNA and CDR2 YSLEER. After removal of 3 bases from V and 4 bases from J, the junction contained 4 bases not matched to a gene. DNA for the CDR3: TGCGCCAGCAGCCAGATGGCGGGGGGAGAGACCCAGTACTTC. Encoded protein: CASSQMAGGETQYF.

This sequence joins TRBV20-1 and TRBJ2-5; D is uncertain. V shed 5 bases and J shed 5 bases, with 6 bases lying between them. From germline, CDR1 is DFQATT and CDR2 SNEGSKA (reference sequence). This CDR3 has 10 residues. This chain's CDR3 is CSAVRETQYF. Here the CDR3 DNA reads TGCAGTGCTGTGCGGGAGACCCAGTACTTC.

The chain uses TRBV19 and TRBJ2-4, with D unclear. The CDR3 contains 11 residues. Germline values: CDR1 LNHDA, CDR2 SQIVND (reference sequence). With 3 bases removed from V and 7 bases from J, the gap between germline ends came to 4 bases. Written as DNA, the CDR3 is TGTGCCAGTAGTATTGGGAACATTCAGTACTTC. It is translated as CASSIGNIQYF.